This T cell receptor beta chain was sequenced in a study of cytomegalovirus exposure and HLA in healthy donors (dated by TCRdb to the late 2010s). For context, the study as a whole: An earlier analysis of approximately 600 of the donors reported 250 to 350 Gb of sequence data and some 100 million unique TCR beta sequences from some 180 million T cells. An early release covering about 600 HLA-typed donors comprised about 300 gigabases of sequencing data and approximately 80 million unique TCR sequences. Of the roughly 400 genotyped donors, about 80% fell in the genetic ancestry cluster associated with self-reported Caucasian donors. The study aimed to test whether signatures of past pathogen exposure could be identified by cataloging public T cell receptors. Using immunosequencing, the study profiled T cell repertoires from fewer than 700 subjects and related those repertoires to cytomegalovirus serostatus. A separate validation cohort of 90 to 150 different subjects was used in addition to the 666-subject first cohort. To predict cytomegalovirus infection status, the study combined high-throughput TCR immunosequencing, statistical association of individual TCRs with disease status, and machine learning. A later analysis re-analyzed previously published TCR beta repertoires from hundreds of donors and added high-resolution HLA genotyping to study TCR occurrence patterns. In the later analysis, no new phenotypic data were used to find candidate immune exposures; instead, reliance was placed on TCR beta sequences and their occurrence across donors. To decide whether each TCR beta V gene segment behaved as functional or pseudogenic, an earlier analysis of 587 of the donors relied on high-throughput TCR beta sequencing. Donor age, sex, ethnicity and CMV serostatus were compiled together with the repertoire data. A later genetic analysis used genome-wide SNP genotypes for about 60% of the roughly 700 donors, treating that subset as a discovery cohort. Every repertoire in the discovery cohort had been generated on one and the same sequencing platform. Both class I and class II loci were covered by HLA typing, at four-digit resolution. Typing coverage varied by locus: roughly 620-640 donors for A, B, C, DRB1 and DQB1; some 520 for DQA1; more than 600 for DPA1; 400 to 480 for DPB1. Five DR-DQ haplotypes were treated as single units for association and clustering because of strong linkage in the cohort. Among about 410 genotyped donors of the cohort, an average of around 240,000 unique TCR beta nucleotide sequences was sequenced per donor, of which about 20% were non-productive.

The cohort consisted of approximately 690 healthy bone marrow donors. Cohort members were all nominally healthy when sampled, although unrecorded immune exposures were likely present. The donor was CMV seronegative and belonged to the group of around 400 seronegative cohort members. Every donor gave a peripheral blood sample, and the peripheral blood mononuclear cells from that sample were used for TCR beta sequencing. Genomic DNA was extracted from the blood cell samples with the Qiagen DNeasy Blood Extraction Kit. Broad study findings and their caveats: In the study, 164 TCR beta chains were listed as associated with cytomegalovirus. CMV serostatus was the only immune exposure information available for the cohort. A further reported finding was that TCR beta sequences accurately predicted the HLA-A and HLA-B alleles for most subjects in the first cohort. Because counts were too low, some 17 rarely observed V segments, including chromosome 9 orphons, were left out of the earlier analysis of approximately 500 of the donors. Cytomegalovirus status was reported to be diagnosed by the classifier with high specificity and sensitivity in both the original and validation cohorts. The sequencing pipeline was judged likely to have produced a cluster of highly shared sequence variants as a technical artifact. According to a later analysis, parvovirus B19, influenza, CMV and Epstein-Barr virus appeared linked to several top co-occurrence clusters. Strong co-occurrence of HLA alleles, especially DR and DQ, made assigning TCR associations to individual alleles difficult. The authors suggested that the approach could potentially be extended to other disease states and immunological phenotypes. In vitro tests confirmed that three of the cytomegalovirus-associated TCR beta chains recognize cytomegalovirus antigens. In a later analysis, most CMV-associated TCR beta chains were found to appear HLA-restricted, with HLA associations seemingly driven largely by CMV exposure. The presence/absence analyses assumed that sequencing depth was roughly uniform across donors, and that assumption may not be true. HLA typing was unavailable for some donors at each locus, so association tests used only the typed subset. According to a later genetic analysis, donors in an Asian-associated ancestry cluster had fewer N-insertions in productive TCRs than the approximately 700-donor mean. Linkage disequilibrium might explain the correlated functional status among segregating V segments, but an unknown experimental factor could not be excluded. In a later analysis, HLA-associated TCR beta chains showed more clonal expansion and lower generation probabilities than non-associated chains that were equally common. An association between a missense DCLRE1C variant and V-gene and J-gene trimming of TCR beta chains was found in a later genetic analysis and replicated in an independent cohort. A later analysis associated roughly 17,000 TCR beta sequences with specific HLA alleles at a false discovery rate of 0.05. In an earlier analysis of around 600 of the donors, most TCR beta V segments appeared in productive rearrangements about 87% or about 30% of the time, broadly matching IMGT annotations. In this cohort, only TCR beta chains were sequenced, and detectable features were limited by the absence of alpha or paired-chain data. Because the 87-base-pair reads could not distinguish some IMGT-functional V segments, including TRBV6-2 and TRBV6-3, those segments were excluded. While some public TCRs were present in many individuals, most TCR sequences turned up only very rarely across donors. In a later analysis, the rate of TCR association differed among HLA loci, with DRB1 alleles having the most associated TCRs and HLA-C alleles having the fewest.

Many counts were recorded for this clone. No cognate antigen has been identified for it. The sample holds no much larger clone one base away, and base qualities are not on file. The germline V gene sets CDR1 to MNHNS and CDR2 to SASEGT. V sheds 6 bases and J sheds 0 bases, leaving 12 bases between their ends. Including cysteine and phenylalanine, the CDR3 has 15 amino acids. This entry keeps only the CDR3 DNA: 45 bases, framed from base 1. Library prep was done by the immunoSEQ multiplex PCR assay. The multiplex PCR relied on a mix of 60 forward primers for TCR Vbeta segments and 13 reverse primers for TCR Jbeta segments. Amplification of the CDR3 region of rearranged TCR beta genes was performed with a multiplex PCR assay on genomic DNA. On the Illumina HiSeq System, the amplified TCR beta libraries were sequenced as 87-base-pair reads. The authors processed their data as follows. A later analysis counted about 80 million unique TCR beta chains across the 666 repertoires, and some 11 million of these chains were shared by at least two donors. To remove PCR and sequencing errors, raw reads were error-corrected and collapsed into unique sequences using a nearest-neighbor algorithm that merged closely related sequences. To assign V, D and J gene segments, CDR3 sequences were aligned to IMGT reference sequences. For a sequence to be retained, a match of at least six nucleotides was required to both a V gene segment and a J gene segment. Rearrangements were called productive when the CDR3 lacked stop codons and stayed in frame with V and J; all others were non-productive. Following IMGT convention, CDR3 was defined as the stretch from the second conserved V-encoded cysteine up to the conserved J-encoded phenylalanine. The earlier analysis of 500 to 600 of the donors excluded sequences that lacked an unambiguous match to a single V gene segment. An earlier analysis of fewer than 650 of the donors classified V segments as functional when productive rearrangements were above 56.7% and as segregating when the standard deviation between donors was above 5%. A statistical classification framework was developed to diagnose cytomegalovirus status using the catalog of TCR beta chain sequences. In a later analysis, TCR nucleotide sequences were compared against IMGT/GENE-DB human TR gene sequences so that V and J genes could be assigned. In a later analysis, CDR3 sequences and most-parsimonious VDJ recombination scenarios were assigned using the TCRdist pipeline. A later analysis defined each TCR beta chain by its CDR3 amino acid sequence plus V-gene family, and excluded reads lacking a unique V-gene family. In a later analysis, fewer than 650 highly shared, low-generation-probability nucleotide sequences were removed to address suspected cross-contamination and a sequencing artifact. In a later analysis, a clonal expansion index was calculated for each public chain from normalized within-repertoire ranks of inferred template counts. Generation probabilities in a later analysis came from a VDJ recombination model fitted to out-of-frame rearrangements, and those results were checked against IGoR. In a later analysis, TCR-TCR, TCR-HLA and TCR-CMV co-occurrence was scored with hypergeometric tests, and a repertoire-size bias correction was applied to TCR pairs. To estimate false discovery rates, a later analysis permuted the HLA or CMV assignments 20 times. A later analysis grouped co-occurring TCRs with DBSCAN, adding TCRdist sequence similarity when clustering within HLA-allele-positive subsets. For co-occurrence clustering, repertoires with fewer than 30,000 or more than 120,000 public chains were excluded, along with five or six repertoires with anomalous nucleotide sharing. Imported from immuneACCESS, the table was reduced by TCRdb to in-frame sequences with V and J called. These copies leave out some clones; in studies compared against another copy, an unresolved V gene accounts for under half, and the cause of the remainder is not known. V and J calls and clone size are copied from that table; D and trimming were computed from the DNA. The sample table shows about 130,000 clones, and 8.5% to 10% are seen once. Of the sample, 1.5% to 2% falls within the top ten clones.

The sample consisted of PBMCs. The chain is made from TRBV6-1 and TRBJ2-1, with the D gene uncertain. The sequence was collected from a man in his fifties or sixties in good health and CMV-seronegative. Here the CDR3 is given as CASRETVYSYNEQFF. The base sequence is TGTGCCAGCAGGGAAACAGTTTACTCCTACAATGAGCAGTTCTTC.